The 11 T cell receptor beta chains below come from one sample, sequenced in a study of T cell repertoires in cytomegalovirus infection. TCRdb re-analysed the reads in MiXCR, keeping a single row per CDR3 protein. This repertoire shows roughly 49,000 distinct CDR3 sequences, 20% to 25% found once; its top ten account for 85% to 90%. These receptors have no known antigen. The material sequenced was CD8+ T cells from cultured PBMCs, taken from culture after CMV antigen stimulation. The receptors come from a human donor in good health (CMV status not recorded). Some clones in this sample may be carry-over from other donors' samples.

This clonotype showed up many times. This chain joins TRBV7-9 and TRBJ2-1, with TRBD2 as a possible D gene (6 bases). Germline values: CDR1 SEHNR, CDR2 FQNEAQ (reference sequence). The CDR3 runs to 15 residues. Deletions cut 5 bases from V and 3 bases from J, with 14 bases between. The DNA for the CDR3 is TGTGCCAGCAGCAGGCCCGGGAGTAGCTACAATGAGCAGTTCTTC. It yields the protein CASSRPGSSYNEQFF.

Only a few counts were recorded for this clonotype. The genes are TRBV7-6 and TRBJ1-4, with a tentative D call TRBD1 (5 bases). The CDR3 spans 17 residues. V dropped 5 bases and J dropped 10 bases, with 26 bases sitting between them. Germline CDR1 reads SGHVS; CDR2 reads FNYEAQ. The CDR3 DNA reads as TGTGCCAGCAGCCCCTATCGTAGCCAGGACATTTACGGAAAACTGTTTTTT. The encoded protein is CASSPYRSQDIYGKLFF.

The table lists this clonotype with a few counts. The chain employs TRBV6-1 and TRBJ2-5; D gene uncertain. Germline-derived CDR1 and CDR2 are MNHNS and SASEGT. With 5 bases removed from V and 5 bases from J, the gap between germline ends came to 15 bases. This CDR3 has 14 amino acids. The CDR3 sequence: CASSSELWTETQYF. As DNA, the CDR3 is TGTGCCAGCAGTTCCGAACTCTGGACGGAGACCCAGTACTTC.

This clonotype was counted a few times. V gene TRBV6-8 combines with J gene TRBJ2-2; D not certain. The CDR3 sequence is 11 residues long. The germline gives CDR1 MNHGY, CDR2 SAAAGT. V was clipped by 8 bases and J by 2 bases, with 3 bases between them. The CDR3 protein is CASQNTGELFF. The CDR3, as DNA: TGTGCCAGCCAAAACACCGGGGAGCTGTTTTTT.

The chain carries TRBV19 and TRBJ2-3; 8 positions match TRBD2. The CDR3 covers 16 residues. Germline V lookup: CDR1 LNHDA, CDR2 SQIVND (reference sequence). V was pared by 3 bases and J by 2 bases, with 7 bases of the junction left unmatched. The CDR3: CASSIQAGATTDTQYF. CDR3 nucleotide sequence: TGTGCCAGTAGTATTCAAGCGGGAGCTACCACAGATACGCAGTATTTT.

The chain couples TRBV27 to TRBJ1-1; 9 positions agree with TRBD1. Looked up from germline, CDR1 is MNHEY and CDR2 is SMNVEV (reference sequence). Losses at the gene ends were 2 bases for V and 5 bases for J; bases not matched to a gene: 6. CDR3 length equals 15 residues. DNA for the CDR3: TGTGCCAGCAGTTTAGGAACAGGGGGCTGGACTGAAGCTTTCTTT. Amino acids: CASSLGTGGWTEAFF.

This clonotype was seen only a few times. CDR3 sequence (DNA): TGTGCCAGCAGCCTTGGACAGGGTAATGCAGAGCAGTACTTC. Protein: CASSLGQGNAEQYF. The J gene is TRBJ2-7, the V gene TRBV7-6; 8 nucleotides agree with TRBD1. The germline CDR1 and CDR2 sequences are SGHVS and FNYEAQ. This CDR3 spans 14 amino acids. Losses at the gene ends were 5 bases for V and 7 bases for J; bases not matched to a gene: 10. The variable domain in full, completed from reference TRBV7-6 and TRBJ2-7, reads GAGVSQSPRYKVTKRGQDVALRCDPISGHVSLYWYRQALGQGPEFLTYFNYEAQQDKSGLPNDRFSAERPEGSISTLTIQRTEQRDSAMYRCASSLGQGNAEQYFGPGTRLTVT.

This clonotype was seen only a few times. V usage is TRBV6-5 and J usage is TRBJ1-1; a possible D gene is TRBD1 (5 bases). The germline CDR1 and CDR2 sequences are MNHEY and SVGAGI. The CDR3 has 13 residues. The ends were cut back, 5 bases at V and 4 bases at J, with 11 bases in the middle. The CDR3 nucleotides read TGTGCCAGCAGTCCGGGGGGACCCACTGAAGCTTTCTTT. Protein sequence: CASSPGGPTEAFF.

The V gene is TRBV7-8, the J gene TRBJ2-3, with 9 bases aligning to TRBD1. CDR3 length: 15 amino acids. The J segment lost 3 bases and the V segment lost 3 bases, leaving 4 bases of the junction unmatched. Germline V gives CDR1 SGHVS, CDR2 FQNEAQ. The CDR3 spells CASSLTGTGTDTQYF. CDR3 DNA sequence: TGTGCCAGCAGCTTGACCGGGACAGGGACAGATACGCAGTATTTT.

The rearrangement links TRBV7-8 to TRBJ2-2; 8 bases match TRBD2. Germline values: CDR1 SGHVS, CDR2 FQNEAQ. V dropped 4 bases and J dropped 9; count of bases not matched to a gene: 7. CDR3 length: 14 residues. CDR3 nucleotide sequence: TGTGCCAGCAGCTCAGCGGGGGCACCGAGGGAGCTGTTTTTT. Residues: CASSSAGAPRELFF.

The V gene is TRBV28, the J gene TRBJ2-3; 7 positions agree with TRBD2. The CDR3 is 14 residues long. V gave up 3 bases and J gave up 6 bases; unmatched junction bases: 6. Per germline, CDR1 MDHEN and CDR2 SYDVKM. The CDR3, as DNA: TGTGCCAGCAGTTTGTGGCAGGGAGGGGATACGCAGTATTTT. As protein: CASSLWQGGDTQYF.